This entry lists 14 T cell receptor beta chains sequenced from one sample in a study of beta chain features in type 1 diabetes. Investigators reverse transcribed all isolated RNA, so they sequenced expressed TCRB transcripts. Some clones are missing from TCRdb's copy, which holds only in-frame ones; the method was immunoSEQ multiplex PCR. The table lists around 450,000 clones, approximately 10% of them singletons, with roughly 0.046% in the top ten. Sequencing used naive CD4+ T cells from blood. The receptors stem from a woman aged 18-30 years in good health.

The chain combines TRBV27 with TRBJ2-1; weak D call: TRBD2 (5 bases). V lost 3 bases to trimming and J lost 4 bases, with 10 bases between them. The CDR3 runs to 14 residues. In germline, CDR1 is MNHEY, CDR2 SMNVEV (reference sequence). The CDR3 DNA sequence: TGTGCCAGCAGTTTTACGACTATTTACAATGAGCAGTTCTTC. Translation gives CASSFTTIYNEQFF.

This clone was seen more than once but under ten times. The chain recombines TRBV13 with TRBJ2-4; 9 bases agree with TRBD1. Germline V gene lookup returns CDR1 PRHDT and CDR2 FYEKMQ (reference sequence). The CDR3 spans 13 residues. Losses at the gene ends were 9 bases for V and 8 bases for J; bases not matched to a gene: 8. CDR3 bases: TGTGCCAGTCGGGACAGGGTTCGGGACATTCAGTACTTC. Protein: CASRDRVRDIQYF. Looking up the rest from reference TRBV13 and TRBJ2-4 gives the full variable domain: AAGVIQSPRHLIKEKRETATLKCYPIPRHDTVYWYQQGPGQDPQFLISFYEKMQSDKGSIPDRFSAQQFSDYHSELNMSSLELGDSALYFCASRDRVRDIQYFGAGTRLSVL.

The V and J genes are TRBV28 and TRBJ1-5; TRBD1 might be the D (5 bases). V lost 3 bases to trimming and J lost 5 bases, with 11 bases between them. CDR1 is MDHEN and CDR2 is SYDVKM in the germline V gene. The CDR3 length is 14 residues. CDR3 loop: CASSFGGWDQPQHF. CDR3 DNA sequence: TGTGCCAGCAGTTTTGGGGGATGGGATCAGCCCCAGCATTTT. The complete variable domain, with remaining parts taken from reference TRBV28 and TRBJ1-5, reads DVKVTQSSRYLVKRTGEKVFLECVQDMDHENMFWYRQDPGLGLRLIYFSYDVKMKEKGDIPEGYSVSREKKERFSLILESASTNQTSMYLCASSFGGWDQPQHFGDGTRLSIL.

This clone was recorded a few times. Other DNA sequences within the sample encode an identical CDR3. The chain has TRBV10-3 and TRBJ2-3; D is unresolved. Germline CDR1 ENHRY, CDR2 SYGVKD. V shed 2 bases and J shed 0 bases, with 0 bases lying between them. This CDR3 has 12 amino acids. The CDR3 region has the DNA TGTGCCATCAGTGAGAGCACAGATACGCAGTATTTT. It is translated as CAISESTDTQYF.

The genes are TRBV7-2 and TRBJ1-1; D is unclear. The V end was cut by 6 bases, the J end by 1 base, with 12 bases between. CDR1 is SGHTA and CDR2 is FQGNSA in the germline V gene. This CDR3 comprises 14 residues. CDR3 residues: CASRQERQNTEAFF. CDR3 in DNA: TGTGCCAGCAGGCAAGAGCGACAGAACACTGAAGCTTTCTTT.

This clone has a handful of counts. V is TRBV5-4 and J is TRBJ2-4; D possibly corresponds to TRBD1 (5 bases). V gave up 5 bases and J gave up 0 bases, with 15 bases separating them. Looked up from germline, CDR1 is SGHNT and CDR2 is YYREEE (reference sequence). This CDR3 contains 16 residues. CDR3 in amino acids: CASSQSPTVAKNIQYF. CDR3 coding DNA: TGTGCCAGCAGTCAGAGTCCGACAGTAGCCAAAAACATTCAGTACTTC.

The genes are TRBV19 and TRBJ2-3; 12 positions agree with TRBD1. The CDR3 length is 16 residues. The V segment lost 5 bases and the J segment 3 bases; nucleotides outside the gene matches: 6. From germline, CDR1 is LNHDA and CDR2 SQIVND (reference sequence). CDR3 region: CASSGGTGGTTDTQYF. DNA for the CDR3: TGTGCCAGTAGTGGCGGGACAGGGGGCACGACAGATACGCAGTATTTT.

A few counts support this clone. The chain carries TRBV7-9 and TRBJ1-6; 9 positions match TRBD1. CDR1 is SEHNR and CDR2 is FQNEAQ in the germline V gene (reference sequence). The CDR3 sequence is 15 residues long. The V and J ends lost 5 bases and 10 bases, in that order; junction bases with no gene match: 9. CDR3 in DNA: TGTGCCAGCAGCCTTGGACAGGGGACTCGCTCACCCCTCCACTTT. It specifies CASSLGQGTRSPLHF.

This rearrangement joins TRBV5-6 to TRBJ2-7; 9 bases line up with TRBD2. The V and J ends lost 1 base and 0 bases, in that order; junction bases with no gene match: 5. Germline loops: CDR1 SGHDT, CDR2 YYEEEE. This CDR3 contains 16 residues. The CDR3 DNA reads TGTGCCAGCAGCTTGCTTTCAGCGGGAGGCTCCTACGAGCAGTACTTC. Translating it yields CASSLLSAGGSYEQYF.

The V call is TRBV7-3, the J call TRBJ1-5; 7 nucleotides line up with TRBD1. The CDR3 runs 17 residues. Germline loops: CDR1 SGHTA, CDR2 FQGTGA. With 3 bases clipped from V and 1 base from J, the junction kept 9 bases outside the gene matches. The CDR3 loop reads CASSFPKTGRSNQPQHF. CDR3 nucleotide sequence: TGTGCCAGCAGCTTCCCCAAGACAGGGCGAAGCAATCAGCCCCAGCATTTT.

V gene TRBV7-2 combines with J gene TRBJ1-2; D is unclear. CDR1 and CDR2 from the germline V gene are SGHTA and FQGNSA. The CDR3 length is 17 residues. V was cut by 1 base and J by 0 bases, with 15 bases left in between. The CDR3 DNA reads as TGTGCCAGCAGCTTAGAGGGCAACCCGGGAGCTAACTATGGCTACACCTTC. It codes for CASSLEGNPGANYGYTF.

The chain carries TRBV6-1 and TRBJ2-7, with unresolved D. The germline V gene has CDR1 MNHNS and CDR2 SASEGT. Trimming took 1 base from V and 3 from J, leaving 10 bases between them. This CDR3 has 14 amino acids. The CDR3 nucleotides read TGTGCCAGCAGTGAAGGGGGAAAAATCTACGAGCAGTACTTC. Encoded protein: CASSEGGKIYEQYF.

The V call is TRBV9, the J call TRBJ2-4; D might be TRBD2 (7 bases). This CDR3 region has 15 residues. Germline CDR1 and CDR2: SGDLS and YYNGEE. Trimming removed 3 bases from V and 7 bases from J, with 17 bases in between. CDR3 nucleotide sequence: TGTGCCAGCAGCGGTACAGGGAGGGTGGGTAACATTCAGTACTTC. Translating gives CASSGTGRVGNIQYF.

J is TRBJ1-2 and V is TRBV7-2, with 7 bases matching TRBD1. CDR3 length: 18 amino acids. With 2 bases clipped from V and 0 bases from J, the junction kept 12 bases outside the gene matches. The germline CDR1 and CDR2 sequences are SGHTA and FQGNSA. The CDR3 loop reads CASSLPGTARLANYGYTF. The CDR3 DNA reads as TGTGCCAGCAGCTTACCCGGGACAGCCAGACTAGCTAACTATGGCTACACCTTC.